These T cell receptor beta chains were read from a single sample in a study of identical twins. TCRdb redid the calling of the 5' RACE reads with MiXCR, one entry per CDR3 protein. This table has 350,000 to 450,000 distinct CDR3 sequences, less than 20% appearing once. Sequencing was carried out using naive T cells sorted from blood. The receptor source for this set is a middle-aged man in good health. The CDR3 runs from the conserved cysteine through the conserved F or W. The D gene is left open where the match is weak. For some rows the clone size is stated as once, few or many, or as a class when expanded; others skip it.

j_gene	d_gene	v_gene	abundance	CDR3aa	CDR3nt
TRBJ2-5	.	TRBV7-3	few	CASSLSKAETQYF	TGTGCCAGCAGCTTAAGCAAGGCGGAGACCCAGTACTTC
TRBJ2-3	TRBD2	TRBV29-1	.	CSVDLGGRRRDTQYF	TGCAGCGTTGACCTTGGCGGGAGAAGAAGGGATACGCAGTATTTT
TRBJ2-5	.	TRBV5-1	many	CASSRRGYTHQETQYF	TGCGCCAGCAGCAGGAGGGGGTATACCCACCAAGAGACCCAGTACTTC
TRBJ2-1	.	TRBV6-1	once	CASSEKWPYNEQFF	TGTGCCAGCAGTGAAAAGTGGCCTTACAATGAGCAGTTCTTC
TRBJ2-5	.	TRBV12-3/TRBV12-4	.	CASSFVSPGSQETQYF	TGTGCCAGCAGTTTCGTTTCCCCGGGAAGCCAAGAGACCCAGTACTTC
TRBJ2-7	.	TRBV20-1	many	CSGALGTSYEQYF	TGCAGTGGCGCACTAGGTACTTCCTACGAGCAGTACTTC
TRBJ2-2	TRBD1	TRBV4-3	many	CASSPGGIRTGELFF	TGCGCCAGCAGCCCAGGGGGCATCCGTACCGGGGAGCTGTTTTTT
TRBJ2-6	.	TRBV5-1	few	CASRVVGSGANVLTF	TGCGCCAGCAGGGTTGTCGGCTCTGGGGCCAACGTCCTGACTTTC
TRBJ2-7	.	TRBV4-2	.	CASSQDNSWAAYEQYF	TGTGCCAGCAGCCAAGATAACAGTTGGGCAGCGTACGAGCAGTACTTC
TRBJ1-2	.	TRBV14	few	CASSQDLAGGYTF	TGTGCCAGCAGCCAAGATCTGGCAGGGGGCTACACCTTC
TRBJ2-1	.	TRBV20-1	many	CSALLESSYNEQFF	TGCAGTGCCCTGCTTGAAAGCTCCTACAATGAGCAGTTCTTC
TRBJ1-1	TRBD1	TRBV20-1	few	CSAPDRAFGMGTEAFF	TGCAGTGCCCCGGACAGGGCTTTTGGAATGGGCACTGAAGCTTTCTTT
TRBJ2-7	.	TRBV28	.	CATGAGEQYF	TGTGCCACTGGAGCGGGCGAGCAGTACTTC
TRBJ2-7	.	TRBV3-1	.	CASSQAEYEQYF	TGTGCCAGCAGCCAAGCTGAGTACGAGCAGTACTTC
TRBJ2-3	TRBD2	TRBV4-2	few	CASSLQTSVGTDTQYF	TGTGCCAGCAGCCTCCAGACTAGCGTGGGCACAGATACGCAGTATTTT
TRBJ1-1	TRBD1	TRBV6-2/TRBV6-3	.	CASSSRQGRTEAFF	TGTGCCAGCAGTTCCCGACAGGGGAGGACTGAAGCTTTCTTT
TRBJ2-2	.	TRBV10-2	.	CASQWRATGELFF	TGCGCCAGCCAGTGGAGGGCCACCGGGGAGCTGTTTTTT
TRBJ2-7	.	TRBV7-9	.	CASSFWHISSYEQYF	TGTGCCAGCAGCTTTTGGCACATCAGCTCCTACGAGCAGTACTTC
TRBJ2-7	.	TRBV5-1	few	CASSLQGTGREQYF	TGCGCCAGCAGCTTACAGGGAACCGGTCGCGAGCAGTACTTC
TRBJ2-1	TRBD2	TRBV12-5	few	CASGLSGGSYNEQFF	TGTGCTAGTGGACTAAGCGGGGGCTCCTACAATGAGCAGTTCTTC
TRBJ2-1	TRBD2	TRBV20-1	many	CSAPRLAGDDNEQFF	TGCAGTGCTCCCCGACTAGCGGGAGACGACAATGAGCAGTTCTTC
TRBJ2-1	TRBD2	TRBV5-1	many	CASSSPGTTNEQFF	TGCGCCAGCAGCTCTCCCGGGACTACCAATGAGCAGTTCTTC
TRBJ1-5	.	TRBV6-2/TRBV6-3	.	CASSKSRSEPQHF	TGTGCCAGCAGTAAGTCCCGATCGGAGCCCCAGCATTTT
TRBJ2-1	.	TRBV7-9	many	CASSLAVWGAGGNEQFF	TGTGCCAGCAGCTTAGCAGTTTGGGGGGCCGGGGGCAATGAGCAGTTCTTC
TRBJ2-7	.	TRBV6-2/TRBV6-3	many	CASSYSRYEQYF	TGTGCCAGCAGTTACTCGAGGTACGAGCAGTACTTC
TRBJ1-2	TRBD1	TRBV5-1	.	CASSFDRGLDGYTF	TGCGCCAGCAGCTTCGACAGGGGGCTGGATGGCTACACCTTC
TRBJ2-1	.	TRBV10-3	many	CAIRARDGSNEQFF	TGTGCCATCAGAGCCCGGGACGGGAGCAATGAGCAGTTCTTC
TRBJ2-7	.	TRBV18	many	CASSPGQYSYEQYF	TGTGCCAGCTCGCCCGGACAATACTCCTACGAGCAGTACTTC
TRBJ1-2	TRBD1	TRBV29-1	many	CSADRGNYGYTF	TGCAGCGCTGACAGGGGCAACTATGGCTACACCTTC
TRBJ1-2	.	TRBV11-2	.	CASSSVSGSEGYTF	TGTGCCAGCAGCTCCGTTTCAGGGTCGGAAGGCTACACCTTC
TRBJ2-2	.	TRBV7-8	.	CASSLADDNRPNTGELFF	TGTGCCAGCAGCTTAGCGGATGATAACAGACCTAACACCGGGGAGCTGTTTTTT